The 17 T cell receptor beta chains below were found in one sample sequenced in a study of blood T cells in healthy people across ages. The second PCR ran roughly 7 to 12 cycles with a sample-barcoded 5' primer and J-beta primers. In TCRdb, the 5' RACE reads were re-called with MiXCR into one record per CDR3 protein. The sample holds some 930,000 distinct CDR3 sequences, approximately 32% seen once. This same sample was also taken into another study, of T cells of mothers and their children.

Specimen: blood. All receptors derive from a woman aged 40 to 50 in good health.

There are many counts of this clonotype. The V call is TRBV3-1, the J call TRBJ1-2, with D hard to call. Germline V CDR1 and CDR2: LGHDT, YNNKEL (reference sequence). CDR3 size: 13 residues. Deletions cut 6 bases from V and 7 bases from J, with 15 bases between. CDR3 nucleotide sequence: TGTGCCAGCAGTCTGGACCGGTCGGCTGGCTACACCTTC. This sequence encodes CASSLDRSAGYTF.

Notes on this clonotype: One end of the junction is discordant with germline, which a read error may explain. V is TRBV6-6 and J is TRBJ2-7, with 7 positions matching TRBD1. Germline V gene sequence: CDR1 MNHNY, CDR2 SVGAGI (reference sequence). The CDR3 length is 15 residues. CDR3 nucleotide sequence: TGTGCCAACAGTTACCTCGACAGGGATTTCGACGAGCGGTACTTC. Translating it yields CANSYLDRDFDERYF.

In regard to this clonotype: A much larger clone is a single base away; this may be a read error. The chain uses TRBV2 and TRBJ2-7; D might be TRBD1 (6 bases). In germline, CDR1 is SNHLY, CDR2 FYNNEI. The V and J ends lost 6 bases and 3 bases respectively, with 15 bases between them. This CDR3 region has 14 residues. The CDR3 is CASRDPGHLYEQYF. The DNA for the CDR3 is TGTGCCAGCAGGGACCCGGGACACCTCTACGAGCAGTACTTC. The entire variable domain, with the rest obtained from reference TRBV2 and TRBJ2-7, is as follows: EPEVTQTPSHQVTQMGQEVILRCVPISNHLYFYWYRQILGQKVEFLVSFYNNEISEKSEIFDDQFSVERPDGSNFTLKIRSTKLEDSAMYFCASRDPGHLYEQYFGPGTRLTVT.

The rearrangement uses TRBV5-1 and TRBJ2-5; 11 nucleotides align to TRBD2. V shed 0 bases and J 5 bases; nucleotides not matched to a gene: 3. Germline V gene lookup returns CDR1 SGHRS and CDR2 YFSETQ. This CDR3 comprises 15 residues. The CDR3 sequence is CASSLVAGGLETQYF. CDR3 sequence (DNA): TGCGCCAGCAGCTTGGTAGCGGGGGGGTTGGAGACCCAGTACTTC.

This CDR3 reads CASSIMYEQYF. The CDR3 nucleotides read TGTGCCAGCAGTATAATGTACGAGCAGTACTTC. The chain is built from TRBV12-3 or TRBV12-4 and TRBJ2-7, with D unresolved. CDR3 length: 11 residues. Trimming stripped 5 bases from V and 4 bases from J, with 6 bases between.

The chain uses TRBV7-3 and TRBJ2-5; 8 nucleotides line up with TRBD1. Germline V gene lookup returns CDR1 SGHTA and CDR2 FQGTGA. The CDR3 is made up of 14 amino acids. The junction had 5 bases not matched to a gene; V was cut back by 4 bases and J by 4 bases. The CDR3 here is CASSSTGGRETQYF. For the CDR3, the DNA is TGTGCCAGCAGCTCTACAGGGGGAAGAGAGACCCAGTACTTC.

This clonotype was seen a handful of times. The chain uses TRBV21-1 and TRBJ1-4; the D call in the table, TRBD1, was not verified against the DNA. TRBV21-1 is a listed pseudogene. The CDR3 extends over 16 amino acids. The CDR3 spells CASSKGMRGIDEKLFF. As DNA, the CDR3 is TGTGCCAGCAGCAAAGGAATGAGGGGTATAGACGAAAAACTGTTTTTT.

The chain joins TRBV20-1 to TRBJ2-1; D possibly corresponds to TRBD2 (6 bases). The germline V and J ends were trimmed by 3 bases and 0 bases, with 12 bases remaining between them. Germline V gives CDR1 DFQATT, CDR2 SNEGSKA (reference sequence). This CDR3 is built from 15 residues. The chain's CDR3 is CSARAGHSSYNEQFF. The CDR3 DNA sequence: TGCAGTGCTAGGGCGGGGCATAGCTCCTACAATGAGCAGTTCTTC.

In this sample, this clonotype turned up a few times. One junction end does not reproduce the germline sequence, and a read error may be involved. V usage is TRBV11-2 and J usage is TRBJ2-1; D gene uncertain. The CDR3 is 16 residues long. Germline CDR1 and CDR2: SGHAT and FQNNGV. This CDR3 reads CAGSSRPDRSYNEQFF. Written as DNA, the CDR3 is TGTGCCGGCAGCTCCCGTCCGGATCGCTCCTACAATGAGCAGTTCTTC.

Only a few counts were recorded for this clonotype. V is TRBV25-1 and J is TRBJ1-5, with D uncertain. The germline V gene has CDR1 MGHDK and CDR2 SYGVNS. This CDR3 is 14 amino acids long. Trimming pared 1 base from V and 1 base from J, leaving 5 bases between. Here the CDR3 reads CASSESGSNQPQHF. DNA of the CDR3: TGTGCCAGCAGTGAATCGGGCAGCAATCAGCCCCAGCATTTT.

J is TRBJ2-1 and V is TRBV4-3; possible D gene TRBD2, 5 bases. The germline V gene has CDR1 LGHNA and CDR2 YSLEER. The CDR3 runs 14 residues. V gave up 4 bases and J gave up 5 bases, with 12 bases separating them. The CDR3 DNA is TGCGCCAGCAGCCGGGAGCGTGGGGACAATGAGCAGTTCTTC. Residues: CASSRERGDNEQFF.

The count of this clonotype is one. The rearrangement joins TRBV2 to TRBJ2-7; 11 bases line up with TRBD2. The DNA end favors TRBJ2-5, so the J call may be wrong. The CDR3 contains 16 residues. The V gene's germline CDR1 is SNHLY and CDR2 FYNNEI. As DNA, the CDR3 is TGTGCCAGCAGTGCCAAGTGGACTAGCGGGTATGAGACCCAGTACTTC. Protein product: CASSAKWTSGYETQYF.

This clonotype occurred many times. The chain combines TRBV6-5 with TRBJ2-7; 9 positions agree with TRBD1. Germline CDR1 reads MNHEY; CDR2 reads SVGAGI. J lost 4 bases, V lost 8 bases, and 12 bases had no gene match. The CDR3 sequence is 15 residues long. DNA for the CDR3: TGTGCCAGCCGAAGCCTGGACAGGGGACAATACGAGCAGTACTTC. It is translated as CASRSLDRGQYEQYF.

This clonotype has at least ten counts. The chain carries TRBV19 and TRBJ2-7, with 14 bases matching TRBD2. Trimming at V came to 2 bases and at J to 0 bases, leaving 3 bases not matched to a gene. The CDR3 has 17 amino acids. Germline V lookup: CDR1 LNHDA, CDR2 SQIVND (reference sequence). CDR3 residues: CASSISGTSGGSYEQYF. The CDR3 region has the DNA TGTGCCAGTAGTATAAGCGGGACTAGCGGGGGCTCCTACGAGCAGTACTTC. The variable domain in full, with the rest retrieved from reference TRBV19 and TRBJ2-7, is DGGITQSPKYLFRKEGQNVTLSCEQNLNHDAMYWYRQDPGQGLRLIYYSQIVNDFQKGDIAEGYSVSREKKESFPLTVTSAQKNPTAFYLCASSISGTSGGSYEQYFGPGTRLTVT.

This clonotype was detected ten times or more. The chain combines TRBV12-3 or TRBV12-4 with TRBJ2-5; TRBD1 matches 11 bases. This CDR3 has 15 residues. With V trimmed by 6 bases and J by 2 bases, 5 bases remained unmatched. CDR3 sequence (DNA): TGTGCCAGCAGCCGGAGGGACAGGGGGCAAGAGACCCAGTACTTC. Protein: CASSRRDRGQETQYF.

This clonotype was picked up a small number of times. The rearrangement uses TRBV2 and TRBJ2-1; 7 bases are shared with TRBD2. Trimming cost V 9 bases and J 5 bases; bases outside gene matches: 10. Germline V CDR1 and CDR2: SNHLY, FYNNEI. The CDR3 covers 14 residues. The CDR3 coding sequence is TGTGCCAGTGGGGGGGGTCGGGGCGACAATGAGCAGTTCTTC. Amino acids: CASGGGRGDNEQFF.

This clonotype showed up just a few times. In nucleotides, the CDR3 is TGTGCCAGCAGTTCCCCGGCTAAGCGGGGTTCCTACGAGCAGTACTTC. Its protein product is CASSSPAKRGSYEQYF. The rearrangement links TRBV28 to TRBJ2-7; TRBD2 agrees at 7 bases. The CDR3 has 16 amino acids. From germline, CDR1 is MDHEN and CDR2 SYDVKM. V trimming: 4 bases; J trimming: 1 base; junction bases outside the gene matches: 10.